This entry features one TCR beta chain sequence. No cognate antigen has been identified for it. A commercial ELISA kit detecting HCMV-specific IgG in serum was used to determine HCMV serostatus. Peripheral blood mononuclear cells were isolated from blood by Ficoll density gradient centrifugation. The CDR3 sequence holds 13 residues, the cysteine and phenylalanine included. No DNA sequence was recorded. The germline V gene provides CDR1 SGHAT and CDR2 FQNNGV. The sample belongs to a study of T cells expressing NK-cell markers (TCRdb year 2020). In terms of the full investigation: Three sorted T-cell subsets (CD3+CD56+NKG2C+, CD3+CD56+NKG2C- and CD3+CD56-NKG2C+) from fewer than 10 donors had their TCR beta-chain repertoires profiled. Seven of the eight sequenced donors were HCMV-seropositive and one was HCMV-seronegative. The study sequenced eight donors, all healthy volunteers chosen at random: three men and five women. Libraries were sequenced as 2 x 150 bp reads on Illumina HiSeq 2000/2500, MiSeq or NextSeq.

What the authors observed across the whole study: Whether the expanded NKG2C-expressing T cell clones were specific for HCMV antigens was left unclear. In several donors, the dominant CD3+CD56+NKG2C+ clonotypes were among the top 10 CD8+ clonotypes and accounted for about 1.0-7.0% of CD8+ T cells. Those dominant clonotypes were again the most abundant among CD3+CD56-NKG2C+ cells in a few donors, at roughly 25-65%.

TCRdb lists the instrument as Illumina HiSeq 2000. The TCR beta cDNA libraries were made using 5'RACE template switching, a step that added both a universal primer site and unique molecular identifiers. Priming for cDNA synthesis came from the TCR beta constant segment, and two successive PCR amplification steps followed. The authors' analysis ran thus. MIGEC handled demultiplexing of the reads and grouping by UMI, while MiTCR was used to assemble and quantify clonotypes. To exclude erroneous sequences, only TCR cDNA sequences supported by at least two reads were retained. The tcR package was used for downstream repertoire analysis, and clonotypes were matched between fractions using CDR3 nucleotide sequence together with V segment. VDJmatch was used to annotate antigen specificity against VDJdb, with one amino acid substitution allowed in CDR3. The reads, reprocessed by TCRdb, yield one row per CDR3 protein sequence and no DNA. The V and J calls, along with clone size, are taken from TCRdb and not from the paper's own processing. This sample's table lists some 440,000 distinct CDR3 sequences. The ten largest make up 1.4% of the sample.

The chain couples TRBV11-2 to TRBJ2-1. What was sequenced was blood T cells: a sorted CD56 or NKG2C T cell subset, CD4+ or CD8+ T cells, or bulk PBMC T cells (not recorded which). This receptor was taken from a woman aged 50 to 65 in good health. Donor details come from another sample of the same person, matched by shared clones. Here the CDR3 is given as CASSLDKNNEQFF.